The 18 T cell receptor beta chains listed next were all sequenced from one sample in a study of control samples from healthy donors and cancer patients. The assay was immunoSEQ multiplex PCR, and TCRdb's table has in-frame clones only and misses some. The sample has approximately 37,000 clones; approximately 82% are singletons. Sequencing input: PBMCs. These receptors all come from a woman aged 55-75 years with lung cancer.

This rearrangement joins TRBV13 to TRBJ1-2; tentative D call: TRBD1 (5 bases). Trimming removed 0 bases from V and 6 bases from J, with 14 bases in between. Per the germline V gene, CDR1 is PRHDT and CDR2 is FYEKMQ (reference sequence). The CDR3 has 15 residues. The CDR3 is CASSLGSGGLNGYTF. The CDR3 nucleotides read TGTGCCAGCAGCTTAGGTTCGGGGGGTCTCAATGGCTACACCTTC. The whole variable domain, filled in from reference TRBV13 and TRBJ1-2, reads AAGVIQSPRHLIKEKRETATLKCYPIPRHDTVYWYQQGPGQDPQFLISFYEKMQSDKGSIPDRFSAQQFSDYHSELNMSSLELGDSALYFCASSLGSGGLNGYTFGSGTRLTVV.

This clone has just one count. This sequence joins TRBV10-3 and TRBJ2-1; TRBD2 matches at 11 bases. Losses at the gene ends were 3 bases for V and 7 bases for J; bases not matched to a gene: 8. The germline gives CDR1 ENHRY, CDR2 SYGVKD. The CDR3 length is 16 residues. The CDR3 DNA is TGTGCCATCAGTGATCATAGCGGGGGGGCTTTTAATGAGCAGTTCTTC. It translates to CAISDHSGGAFNEQFF.

The V gene is TRBV5-4, the J gene TRBJ1-2, with TRBD1 matching 10 bases. Germline assignment: CDR1 SGHNT and CDR2 YYREEE (reference sequence). The trim removed 4 bases at V and 7 bases at J, leaving 13 bases unmatched. The CDR3 covers 16 residues. CDR3: CASSLEGQGGGSGYTF. DNA for the CDR3: TGTGCCAGCAGCCTAGAAGGACAGGGGGGGGGTAGTGGCTACACCTTC.

The chain carries TRBV4-1 and TRBJ1-4; 7 nucleotides agree with TRBD1. In germline, CDR1 is MGHRA, CDR2 YSYEKL. This CDR3 has 18 residues. V dropped 3 bases and J dropped 0; count of bases not matched to a gene: 10. The CDR3 nucleotides are TGCGCCAGCAGCCACAAACAGGGGACTATTGCAACTAATGAAAAACTGTTTTTT. Its translation is CASSHKQGTIATNEKLFF.

The gene calls are TRBV12-3 or TRBV12-4 and TRBJ1-5; D gene ambiguous. V lost 4 bases and J 1 base, leaving 5 bases between the germline ends. This CDR3 has 13 residues. Written as DNA, the CDR3 is TGTGCCAGCAGTTCAAGCAGCAATCAGCCCCAGCATTTT. The encoded protein is CASSSSSNQPQHF.

Only a few counts were recorded for this clone. This chain connects TRBV9 to TRBJ1-6; no reliable D call. V lost 5 bases and J lost 7, with 13 bases in between. Germline V gene lookup returns CDR1 SGDLS and CDR2 YYNGEE. The CDR3 contains 14 residues. This chain's CDR3 is CASSSSAWNSPLHF. The CDR3 DNA reads as TGTGCCAGCAGTAGTAGCGCATGGAATTCACCCCTCCACTTT.

This clone has just one count. The chain employs TRBV2 and TRBJ1-4, with D unresolved. The V and J ends lost 6 bases and 8 bases respectively, with 10 bases between them. The length of the CDR3 is 12 residues. Germline-derived CDR1 and CDR2 are SNHLY and FYNNEI. DNA of the CDR3: TGTGCCAGCAGCGAACAAGGGGAAAAACTGTTTTTT. Translating gives CASSEQGEKLFF. Together with reference TRBV2 and TRBJ1-4, the CDR3 gives the full variable domain: EPEVTQTPSHQVTQMGQEVILRCVPISNHLYFYWYRQILGQKVEFLVSFYNNEISEKSEIFDDQFSVERPDGSNFTLKIRSTKLEDSAMYFCASSEQGEKLFFGSGTQLSVL.

V is TRBV7-9 and J is TRBJ1-1; TRBD1 agrees at 12 bases. V trimming: 5 bases; J trimming: 2 bases; junction bases outside the gene matches: 6. Germline assignment: CDR1 SEHNR and CDR2 FQNEAQ (reference sequence). This CDR3 has 16 residues. In nucleotides, the CDR3 is TGTGCCAGCAGCCCGGGACAGGGGGCGTTTAACACTGAAGCTTTCTTT. Residues: CASSPGQGAFNTEAFF. The complete variable domain, with remaining parts taken from reference TRBV7-9 and TRBJ1-1, reads DTGVSQNPRHKITKRGQNVTFRCDPISEHNRLYWYRQTLGQGPEFLTYFQNEAQLEKSRLLSDRFSAERPKGSFSTLEIQRTEQGDSAMYLCASSPGQGAFNTEAFFGQGTRLTVV.

This clone turned up a few times. CDR3 sequence (DNA): TGTGCCACCAGTGATTCGGGGGGACAGGGGGCTTCGATGAACACTGAAGCTTTCTTT. Translation gives CATSDSGGQGASMNTEAFF. The rearrangement links TRBV24-1 to TRBJ1-1, with 12 bases that match TRBD1. The CDR3 loop spans 19 amino acids. The ends lost 2 bases at V and 0 bases at J; junction bases unmatched: 9. Germline loops: CDR1 KGHDR, CDR2 SFDVKD.

The CDR3 coding sequence is TGCAGCGTTGAATTTCTAGCGGGGGGGACAGATACGCAGTATTTT. It codes for CSVEFLAGGTDTQYF. The chain couples TRBV29-1 to TRBJ2-3, with 12 bases matching TRBD2. V trimming: 2 bases; J trimming: 3 bases; junction bases outside the gene matches: 3. CDR1 is SQVTM, CDR2 ANQGSEA, per germline. The CDR3 contains 15 residues.

This clone was counted only a few times. The J gene is TRBJ1-4, the V gene TRBV18; no reliable D call. From germline, CDR1 is KGHSH and CDR2 LQKENI. Trimming took off 1 base at V and 6 bases at J, with 18 bases between the two ends. This CDR3 is 17 amino acids long. The CDR3 loop is CASSPREQVRLDEKLFF. Here the CDR3 DNA reads TGTGCCAGCTCACCACGCGAGCAGGTGAGGCTGGATGAAAAACTGTTTTTT. Combining the CDR3 with reference TRBV18 and TRBJ1-4 gives the whole variable domain NAGVMQNPRHLVRRRGQEARLRCSPMKGHSHVYWYRQLPEEGLKFMVYLQKENIIDESGMPKERFSAEFPKEGPSILRIQQVVRGDSAAYFCASSPREQVRLDEKLFFGSGTQLSVL.

The chain combines TRBV28 with TRBJ1-2; D remains ambiguous. Germline V lookup: CDR1 MDHEN, CDR2 SYDVKM. The CDR3 covers 14 residues. V gave up 2 bases and J gave up 6 bases, with 13 bases separating them. In DNA form, the CDR3 reads TGTGCCAGCAGTTTACAAGGGCTTCAGGATGGCTACACCTTC. Its protein product is CASSLQGLQDGYTF.

This rearrangement joins TRBV24-1 to TRBJ2-3; 7 nucleotides match TRBD1. This CDR3 has 13 amino acids. Trimming removed 9 bases from V and 2 bases from J; junction bases left unmatched: 4. CDR1 is KGHDR, CDR2 SFDVKD, per germline. The CDR3 DNA is TGTGCCACCGAGGGACAGACCACAGATACGCAGTATTTT. It specifies CATEGQTTDTQYF.

The J gene is TRBJ2-7, the V gene TRBV7-8; 10 nucleotides agree with TRBD1. This CDR3 has 15 residues. From germline, CDR1 is SGHVS and CDR2 FQNEAQ. Unmatched junction bases numbered 7, after V lost 5 bases and J lost 3 bases. The CDR3 region is CASSPGQGVGYEQYF. The DNA of the CDR3 is TGTGCCAGCAGCCCCGGACAGGGGGTGGGCTACGAGCAGTACTTC.

The rearrangement uses TRBV14 and TRBJ2-7, with 7 bases identical to TRBD2. V lost 6 bases, J lost 1 base, and 6 bases stayed unmatched. This CDR3 has 14 residues. Per the germline V gene, CDR1 is SGHDN and CDR2 is FVKESK. The CDR3 nucleotides are TGTGCCAGCAGACTAAGCGGGGATTCCTACGAGCAGTACTTC. Protein product: CASRLSGDSYEQYF.

CDR3 amino acids: CASSEVSEGEQYF. The CDR3 bases are TGTGCCAGCAGTGAAGTGTCGGAGGGGGAGCAGTACTTC. This chain uses TRBV6-1 with TRBJ2-7; possible D gene TRBD2, 6 bases. This CDR3 has 13 amino acids. Germline lookup yields CDR1 MNHNS and CDR2 SASEGT. The V end lost 1 base, the J end lost 7 bases, and 11 bases lay between the germline ends.

V and J are TRBV10-3 and TRBJ1-2; no clear D gene. Germline loops: CDR1 ENHRY, CDR2 SYGVKD. Trimming took 3 bases from V and 7 from J, leaving 18 bases between them. The CDR3 runs to 15 residues. This chain's CDR3 is CAISESAAFSSGYTF. The CDR3 DNA reads TGTGCCATCAGTGAATCCGCAGCCTTCTCGAGTGGCTACACCTTC.

Note on this clone: The junction differs from germline at one of its ends, possibly a read error. The chain carries TRBV7-7 and TRBJ1-3, with D hard to call. CDR3 length: 15 residues. The germline V gene has CDR1 SSHAT and CDR2 FNYEAQ (reference sequence). Here the CDR3 DNA reads TGTGCTAGCAGCCTTGAGGGTTCGGATGGAAACACCATATATTTT. Its protein product is CASSLEGSDGNTIYF.